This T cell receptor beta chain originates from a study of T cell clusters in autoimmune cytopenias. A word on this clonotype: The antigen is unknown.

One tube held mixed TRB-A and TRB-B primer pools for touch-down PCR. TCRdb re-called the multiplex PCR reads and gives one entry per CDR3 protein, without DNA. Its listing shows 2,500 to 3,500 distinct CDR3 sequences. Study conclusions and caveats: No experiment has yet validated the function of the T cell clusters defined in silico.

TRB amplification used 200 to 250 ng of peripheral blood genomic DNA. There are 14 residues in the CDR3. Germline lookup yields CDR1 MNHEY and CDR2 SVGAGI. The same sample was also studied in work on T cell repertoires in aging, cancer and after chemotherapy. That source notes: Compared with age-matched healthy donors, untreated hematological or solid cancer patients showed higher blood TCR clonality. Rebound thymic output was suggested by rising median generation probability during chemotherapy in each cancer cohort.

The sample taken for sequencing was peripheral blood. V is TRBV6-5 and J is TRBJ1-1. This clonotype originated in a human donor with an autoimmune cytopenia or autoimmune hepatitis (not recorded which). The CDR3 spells CASSYREGDTEAFF.